This T cell receptor beta chain was retrieved from a study of tumor and adjacent non-tumor tissue in lung cancer. Study in general: Histology: 11 to 13 adenocarcinoma, a couple of squamous cell carcinoma, 1 small cell lung cancer. Notes on the study in general: Tumor repertoires had a smaller top 100 clone share than normal lung. Compared with tumor, normal lung showed significantly lower TCR diversity.

V was clipped by 7 bases and J by 6 bases, with 19 bases between them. This CDR3 contains 15 residues. A modified ARM-PCR protocol with three rounds of nested PCR amplified TCRbeta. TCRdb recomputed calls from the multiplex PCR reads with MiXCR, one row per CDR3 protein. Among about 110,000 distinct CDR3 sequences listed, 75% were seen once. About this clonotype: Its antigen is unidentified.

The template was RNA from unsorted bulk tissue. Sample: lung tumor tissue. V gene TRBV12-3 or TRBV12-4 combines with J gene TRBJ1-5; D possibly corresponds to TRBD1 (5 bases). The sequence came from a woman aged 55 to 70 with non-small cell lung cancer. The CDR3 sequence: CASTPSGKLSQPQHF. The CDR3 DNA reads as TGTGCCAGCACCCCGTCAGGGAAGTTAAGTCAGCCCCAGCATTTT.